This T cell receptor beta chain appears in the sequencing data of a study of T cell repertoires in cytomegalovirus infection. Study-wide points: Across the ex vivo response, the dominant clonotypes were HLA-C-restricted CMV-specific TCR beta clonotypes. Using cumulative public TCR beta family frequency, the authors identified those who carried CMV together with the relevant HLA.

This clonotype was counted between two and nine times. Antigen: not known. TCRdb re-analysed the reads in MiXCR, keeping a single row per CDR3 protein. The sample has approximately 290,000 distinct CDR3 sequences; around 25% are singletons. Germline CDR1 is MNHNY and CDR2 is SVGAGI (reference sequence). The CDR3 contains 16 residues. V was clipped by 5 bases and J by 4 bases; unmatched bases: 12. The J gene is TRBJ2-3, the V gene TRBV6-6; 7 bases map to TRBD2. This sequence originates from a human donor in good health (CMV status not recorded). Some clones in this sample may be carry-over from other donors' samples. The source material was PBMCs. This CDR3 reads CASSPRVAGIADTQYF. CDR3 DNA sequence: TGTGCCAGCAGTCCCCGGGTAGCGGGTATCGCAGATACGCAGTATTTT.